This T cell receptor beta chain stems from a study of blood T cell repertoires in COVID-19 (dated by TCRdb to the early 2020s). Context from the whole study: Samples covering the acute and convalescent phases of COVID-19 were provided by collaborators in the United States, Italy and Spain. The material from the prospective study consisted of cDNA or gDNA derived from T cells, B-cell-depleted T cells, or PBMCs. Samples were obtained from the ongoing ImmuneRACE study (first 160 participants) and from 1,254 subjects provided by 6 global collaborators. Subjects who had been exposed to COVID-19, were actively infected with it, or had recovered from it provided the deeply sampled blood TCRbeta repertoires that made up the dataset. The repertoires were released in a freely available public database meant as a resource for research on the immune response to SARS-CoV-2. Nearly every sample came with metadata listing a de-identified subject ID, COVID-19 status, age in years and sex. Where available, HLA class I and class II types were obtained from metadata supplied by the sample provider rather than from assay-based typing.

TCRbeta CDR3 regions were amplified from genomic DNA using the immunoSEQ Assay, a bias-controlled multiplex PCR. Turning to the authors' computational methods: The number of nucleated cells in each sample was estimated by amplification of reference gene primers within the assay. To quantify the absolute abundance of each unique TCRbeta CDR3 rearrangement, sequence reads were collapsed and filtered. For each sample, productive Simpson clonality was calculated as the square root of Simpson's diversity index over productive rearrangements. Entries here come from immuneACCESS through TCRdb and include only in-frame sequences with V and J called. Some clones fail to appear in such tables; in the studies checked, an unresolved V gene covers under half of the shortfall, and the cause of the remainder is unknown. V and J calls and clone size are those listed in that table; D and trimming were worked out from the DNA. The sample table contains roughly 130,000 clones; only one count was recorded for 80% of them. The biggest ten clones account for 16% of the sample.

Ends trimmed: V by 10 bases, J by 5 bases; bases unmatched to a gene: 15. Reading from cysteine to phenylalanine, the CDR3 counts 18 amino acids. Kept here is only the CDR3 DNA, which spans 54 bases and is read in frame from base 1. CDR1 and CDR2 were assigned from the germline V gene as MDHEN and SYDVKM. As to this clone: It has no known antigen specificity. Base quality data are lacking; no much larger clone is found one base away.

The full study reports these points: The quantity of clinical and demographic metadata differed by source and by participant and was supplied without curation.

Collaborating institutions collected whole blood in K2EDTA tubes following their own protocols. For TCRbeta analysis, collaborators shipped samples as frozen whole blood, isolated PBMCs, or DNA extracted from either of those sample types. Recombination linked TRBV28 to TRBJ2-1, with TRBD2 identical over 15 junction bases. The sample consisted of peripheral blood. This clonotype was sampled from a man aged 55-75 years with active or convalescent COVID-19. At the DNA level, the sequence is TGTGCCACACATAACACCGGGACTAGCGGGAGGATCAACAATGAGCAGTTCTTC. This translates into CATHNTGTSGRINNEQFF.